The rows below give T cell receptor beta chains drawn from one sample of a study of CD8 T cells in Susac syndrome. TCRdb re-analysed the immunoSEQ multiplex PCR reads in MiXCR, keeping a single row per CDR3 protein. The profile shows roughly 150,000 distinct CDR3 sequences, just under 95% of them singletons. The specimen was CD8+ T cells from PBMCs. These receptors were taken from a human donor with multiple sclerosis. Each CDR3 is given with its conserved first and last residue. The order of the fields is D gene, V gene, clone size, J gene, CDR3 DNA, CDR3 protein. A D gene is named only where the DNA matches it firmly. Part of the rows lack a size; the others show once, few, many or a class for expanded clones.

TRBD2,TRBV27,-,TRBJ2-5,TGTGCCAGCCATGCGCGGGGGCAAGAGACCCAGTACTTC,CASHARGQETQYF
-,TRBV28,-,TRBJ2-2,TGTGCCAGCAGTTTCCACACCGGGGAGCTGTTTTTT,CASSFHTGELFF
TRBD1,TRBV5-6,few,TRBJ2-3,TGTGCCAGCAGCTTGGGCAGGGGGACGCAGTATTTT,CASSLGRGTQYF
TRBD1,TRBV18,-,TRBJ2-6,TGTGCCAGCTCACCAAAGGACAGGGCGAGCTCTGGGGCCAACGTCCTGACTTTC,CASSPKDRASSGANVLTF
-,TRBV27,-,TRBJ2-7,TGTGCCAGCAGTCGCCCCGGCTCCTACGAGCAGTACTTC,CASSRPGSYEQYF
TRBD1,TRBV29-1,-,TRBJ1-2,TGCAGCGTTGAATCAGGGGGTCTCTATGGCTACACCTTC,CSVESGGLYGYTF
-,TRBV25-1,-,TRBJ2-1,TGTGCCAGCAGTCCCCGGGGCGGGGAGCAGTTCTTC,CASSPRGGEQFF
-,TRBV19,-,TRBJ1-1,TGTGCCAGTAGGGGACCAACGAACACTGAAGCTTTCTTT,CASRGPTNTEAFF
-,TRBV5-6,-,TRBJ2-1,TGTGCCAGCAGCTTCCTCGAGTGGGACTCCTACAATGAGCAGTTCTTC,CASSFLEWDSYNEQFF
TRBD2,TRBV20-1,-,TRBJ2-3,TGCAGTGCTGGGGAGGGTTTTGGGGGCACAGATACGCAGTATTTT,CSAGEGFGGTDTQYF
-,TRBV7-7,few,TRBJ2-7,TGTGCTAGCAGCTTACGGGAGTCCTACGAGCAGTACTTC,CASSLRESYEQYF
-,TRBV9,-,TRBJ1-5,TGTGCCAGCAGCGTAGGTCAGGGGTTCAATCAGCCCCAGCATTTT,CASSVGQGFNQPQHF
-,TRBV6-2/TRBV6-3,-,TRBJ2-7,TGTGCCAGCAGTTACGACAGAACCTACGAGCAGTACTTC,CASSYDRTYEQYF
-,TRBV7-9,-,TRBJ2-1,TGTGCCACCGAAAGACCGTCACTCTACAATGAGCAGTTCTTC,CATERPSLYNEQFF
-,TRBV14,once,TRBJ2-7,TGTGCCAGCAGCCAAGGGCCCAAGGAGCAGTACTTC,CASSQGPKEQYF
TRBD1,TRBV29-1,-,TRBJ2-1,TGCAGCGCCGGGACAGGGGACACCTACAATGAGCAGTTCTTC,CSAGTGDTYNEQFF
TRBD2,TRBV3-1,-,TRBJ2-1,TGTGCCAGCAGCCAAGAGACTAGCGGAGATAGCTCCTACAATGAGCAGTTCTTC,CASSQETSGDSSYNEQFF
-,TRBV12-3/TRBV12-4,once,TRBJ2-3,TGTGCCAGCAGTTCAGGATTGGGACGGGGTACGCAGTATTTT,CASSSGLGRGTQYF
-,TRBV29-1,-,TRBJ2-5,TGCAGCGTCCCCCTGGGCGCAGGAGGAGAGACCCAGTACTTC,CSVPLGAGGETQYF
-,TRBV3-1,-,TRBJ1-2,TGTGCCAGCAGCCAAGATCCGGGAAACTTCTATGGCTACACCTTC,CASSQDPGNFYGYTF
-,TRBV4-1,-,TRBJ1-2,TGCGCCAGCAGCCTTTCCCCGGGGGACGGGCTTGGCTACACCTTC,CASSLSPGDGLGYTF
TRBD2,TRBV15,-,TRBJ2-5,TGTGCCACCAGCGAACCTACCTACTGGACTAGCGGGCCACAAGAGACCCAGTACTTC,CATSEPTYWTSGPQETQYF
-,TRBV20-1,-,TRBJ1-6,TGCAGTGCTAGACCTCAGGGGAAGTCCTATAATTCACCCCTCCACTTT,CSARPQGKSYNSPLHF
-,TRBV14,-,TRBJ1-2,TGTGCCAGCAGCCGAGAAGGCCATGGTTCTGGCTACACCTTC,CASSREGHGSGYTF
TRBD1,TRBV30,-,TRBJ2-7,TGTGCCTGGAGGGGTCTGGCCCCGGGACAGGGAGCGGCTTACGAGCAGTACTTC,CAWRGLAPGQGAAYEQYF
TRBD1,TRBV29-1,-,TRBJ1-2,TGCAGCGTTCCTTCTACAGGGGGTCTAGGGAGTGGCTACACCTTC,CSVPSTGGLGSGYTF
TRBD2,TRBV24-1,-,TRBJ2-1,TGTGCCACCAGTGATCGCGGGGGGGCCTCCTACAATGAGCAGTTCTTC,CATSDRGGASYNEQFF
TRBD2,TRBV4-2,-,TRBJ2-5,TGTGCCAGCAGCCAACCTAGCGGGGGGGAGATAGAGACCCAGTACTTC,CASSQPSGGEIETQYF
TRBD2,TRBV20-1,once,TRBJ2-3,TGCAGTGCTAGAACACGGCGTCTAGGCGGGGGGCCTAGCACAGATACGCAGTATTTT,CSARTRRLGGGPSTDTQYF
-,TRBV4-2,-,TRBJ1-1,TGTGCCAGCAGCCAAGCAGGCCCGAACACTGAAGCTTTCTTT,CASSQAGPNTEAFF
TRBD1,TRBV3-1,-,TRBJ2-7,TGTGCCAGCAGCCCGAGGACAGGGGTAAGGACCTACGAGCAGTACTTC,CASSPRTGVRTYEQYF
-,TRBV29-1,-,TRBJ1-2,TGCAGCGTTGCAGTAGCAGGGGGCTACACCTTC,CSVAVAGGYTF
-,TRBV2,-,TRBJ2-7,TGTGCCATCTCCAGGGGCGGGTACGAGCAGTACTTC,CAISRGGYEQYF
TRBD1,TRBV28,-,TRBJ1-1,TGTGCCAGCAGTCCGAGACAGGGGCCGAGCTACACTGAAGCTTTCTTT,CASSPRQGPSYTEAFF